The 23 T cell receptor beta chains in this list originate from one sample, sequenced in a study of tissue T cells after allogeneic stem cell transplantation. Method: immunoSEQ multiplex PCR; TCRdb's copy keeps in-frame clones and lacks some. The data contain about 5,800 clones, approximately 45% of them seen just once; the ten biggest clones take up around 3.1%. Time point of the sample: mouse harvest day 7 after allogeneic transplant. Each mouse received 10^7 T-cell-depleted marrow cells plus 10^6 splenic CD5+ T cells by tail vein. The material sequenced was skin. These receptors were obtained from a female BALB/c mouse given C57BL/6 T cells with graft-versus-host disease after an allogeneic hematopoietic cell transplant.

Turning to this clone: The gene symbols are mouse symbols. The read ends 1 residue before the CDR3 terminus; that terminus is restored from the germline J gene. The chain joins TRBV23 to TRBJ1-6; the DNA was not used to check the table's D call, TRBD1. TRBJ1-6 is an ORF; its function is uncertain. Germline-derived CDR1 and CDR2 are KGHTA and FQNQQP. The CDR3 covers 13 residues. The covered CDR3 bases are TGCTCCAGCGGCAGGGGGAGGAATTCGCCCCTCTAC. It encodes CSSGRGRNSPLY. The entire CDR3 protein is CSSGRGRNSPLYF.

A note on this clone: Germline and genes here are mouse. Coverage ceases 1 residue before the CDR3 finishes, and the germline J gene fills in the end. The chain joins TRBV26 to TRBJ1-3; TRBD1 is a possible D gene (6 bases). Germline CDR1 and CDR2: KGHPV and FQNQEV (reference sequence). V was clipped by 6 bases and J by 0 bases, with 12 bases between them. The CDR3 is made up of 15 amino acids. The part of the CDR3 DNA that was read is TGTGCCAGCAGCCCGGGACATAATTCTGGAAATACGCTCTAT. Amino acid sequence: CASSPGHNSGNTLY. The complete CDR3 sequence is CASSPGHNSGNTLYF.

A remark on this clone: Gene names refer to mouse genes. Coverage ceases 1 residue before the CDR3 finishes, and the germline J gene fills in the end. The chain joins TRBV3 to TRBJ2-7; 10 nucleotides agree with TRBD2. From germline, CDR1 is SNHLY and CDR2 FYNGKV (reference sequence). The CDR3 consists of 15 residues. J was trimmed by 7 bases and V by 3 bases; bases with no gene match: 9. The CDR3 loop reads CASSFGWGGAGEQYF. The sequenced part of the CDR3 DNA is TGTGCCAGCAGCTTCGGCTGGGGGGGCGCGGGGGAACAGTAC.

This clone showed up just a few times. Gene names are mouse gene names. The CDR3 is cut off 1 residue early in the read; its end comes from the germline J gene. The chain is built from TRBV26 and TRBJ2-2; no firm D call. CDR3 length: 14 amino acids. V was clipped by 1 base and J by 6 bases, with 9 bases between them. The germline CDR1 and CDR2 sequences are KGHPV and FQNQEV (reference sequence). CDR3 DNA (partial): TGTGCCAGCAGTCTGTACGGGGTGGCCGGGCAGCTCTAC. Its translation: CASSLYGVAGQLY. From start to end, the CDR3 is CASSLYGVAGQLYF.

Remarks on this clone: Gene and germline names: mouse. The read terminates 1 residue ahead of where the CDR3 ends, so the germline J gene completes it. The J gene is TRBJ2-5, the V gene TRBV1; 10 bases are shared with TRBD2. V lost 0 bases, J lost 4 bases, and 4 bases stayed unmatched. Germline lookup yields CDR1 NSQYPW and CDR2 LRSPGD (reference sequence). CDR3 size: 16 residues. The CDR3 loop reads CTCSADLGLGEDTQYF. The covered CDR3 bases are TGCACCTGCAGTGCAGATCTCGGACTGGGGGAAGACACCCAGTAC. Supplemented by reference TRBV1 and TRBJ2-5, the full variable domain reads VTLLEQNPRWRLVPRGQAVNLRCILKNSQYPWMSWYQQDLQKQLQWLFTLRSPGDKEVKSLPGADYLATRVTDTELRLQVANMSQGRTLYCTCSADLGLGEDTQYFGPGTRLLVL.

A word on this clone: Gene names are the mouse ones. The observed sequence ends 1 residue before the CDR3 terminus, with the missing tail filled in from the germline J gene. The chain recombines TRBV26 with TRBJ2-3; no reliable D call. Trimming removed 7 bases from V and 0 bases from J, with 8 bases in between. The CDR3 spans 13 residues. CDR1 KGHPV and CDR2 FQNQEV come from the germline V gene (reference sequence). The CDR3 sequence is CASTTSSAETLYF. The sequenced part of the CDR3 DNA is TGTGCCAGCACGACTTCTAGTGCAGAAACGCTGTAT.

As regards this clone: Mouse gene names and germline throughout. The CDR3 end is not reached by the read, which stops 1 residue before it; the germline J gene fills it in. The chain links TRBV5 to TRBJ2-3; 10 nucleotides agree with TRBD2. The junction had 5 bases not matched to a gene; V was cut back by 3 bases and J by 2 bases. The CDR3 covers 16 residues. The germline CDR1 and CDR2 sequences are LGHNA and YNLKQL (reference sequence). CDR3: CASSHWGGADAETLYF. The CDR3 DNA, read in part, is TGTGCCAGCAGCCACTGGGGGGGCGCTGATGCAGAAACGCTGTAT.

This clone was counted once. The gene symbols are mouse symbols. The CDR3 goes on 1 residue after the read ends, and that part is filled in from the germline J gene. The chain has TRBV12-1 and TRBJ2-4; 10 bases align to TRBD2. The germline V gene encodes CDR1 SGHSN and CDR2 HYEKVE. J gave up 6 bases and V 2 bases, and 4 bases lay outside the gene matches. The CDR3 totals 14 residues. CDR3 sequence reads: CASSPLGGLNTLYF. CDR3 bases read: TGTGCCAGCTCTCCCCTGGGGGGGCTTAACACCTTGTAC. The full variable domain, completed using reference TRBV12-1 and TRBJ2-4, is DSGVVQSPRHIIKEKGGRSVLTCIPISGHSNVVWYQQTLGKELKFLIQHYEKVERDKGFLPSRFSVQQFDDYHSEMNMSALELEDSAMYFCASSPLGGLNTLYFGAGTRLSVL.

As to this clone: All gene names here are mouse names. The read falls 1 residue short of the CDR3 end, and the missing part is taken from the germline J gene. The rearrangement uses TRBV5 and TRBJ1-3; tentatively, D is TRBD1 (6 bases). The CDR3 length is 16 residues. Germline V gene data show CDR1 as LGHNA and CDR2 as YNLKQL (reference sequence). V lost 0 bases, J lost 0 bases, and 9 bases lay in between. The sequenced part of the CDR3 DNA is TGTGCCAGCAGCCAAGAAGGGACAATTTCTGGAAATACGCTCTAT. Protein product: CASSQEGTISGNTLY. The full CDR3 sequence reads CASSQEGTISGNTLYF.

About this clone itself: Germline and genes here are mouse. The read falls 1 residue short of the CDR3 end, and the missing part is taken from the germline J gene. The chain couples TRBV3 to TRBJ1-6; a weak D match, TRBD1 (6 bases). TRBJ1-6 is known as an ORF, though its function is uncertain. The V gene's germline CDR1 is SNHLY and CDR2 FYNGKV (reference sequence). Deletions cut 1 base from V and 7 bases from J, with 11 bases between. CDR3 size: 15 residues. CDR3 amino acids: CASSLGGLGNSPLYF. The part of the CDR3 DNA that was read is TGTGCCAGCAGCTTAGGGGGGCTGGGGAATTCGCCCCTCTAC.

Details on this clone: Gene names and germline refer to mouse. The read falls 1 residue short of the CDR3 end, and the missing part is taken from the germline J gene. The chain employs TRBV26 and TRBJ1-4; the D is unclear. Germline V CDR1 and CDR2: KGHPV, FQNQEV (reference sequence). This CDR3 has 14 residues. V was pared by 5 bases and J by 1 base, with 8 bases between. The chain's CDR3 is CASSYQASNERLFF. Partial CDR3 DNA: TGTGCCAGCAGTTACCAAGCTTCCAACGAAAGATTATTT.

About this clone itself: All gene names here are mouse names. The CDR3 is cut off 1 residue early in the read; its end comes from the germline J gene. The rearrangement joins TRBV26 to TRBJ2-1; 8 bases match TRBD1. Germline loops: CDR1 KGHPV, CDR2 FQNQEV (reference sequence). With 0 bases clipped from V and 2 bases from J, the junction kept 0 bases outside the gene matches. This CDR3 has 15 residues. CDR3 amino acids: CASSLSTGDYAEQFF. The part of the CDR3 DNA that was read is TGTGCCAGCAGTCTGTCGACAGGGGACTATGCTGAGCAGTTC.

This clone appeared a few times. All gene names here are mouse names. Read sequence stops 1 residue before the CDR3 end, and the germline J gene provides the missing end. The J gene is TRBJ2-3, the V gene TRBV12-1; D remains unclear. Germline loops: CDR1 SGHSN, CDR2 HYEKVE. Deletions cut 4 bases from V and 2 bases from J, with 6 bases between. This CDR3 contains 12 residues. The covered CDR3 bases are TGTGCCAGCTCCCTCAATGCAGAAACGCTGTAT. This sequence encodes CASSLNAETLY. The full CDR3 protein reads CASSLNAETLYF. Variable domain in full (rest from reference TRBV12-1 and TRBJ2-3): DSGVVQSPRHIIKEKGGRSVLTCIPISGHSNVVWYQQTLGKELKFLIQHYEKVERDKGFLPSRFSVQQFDDYHSEMNMSALELEDSAMYFCASSLNAETLYFGSGTRLTVL.

In its sample, this clone was seen once. Gene names are mouse gene names. The read is 1 residue too short to cover the CDR3 end, so that end is filled in from the germline J gene. The V gene is TRBV13-3, the J gene TRBJ1-1; tentative D call: TRBD1 (5 bases). CDR1 and CDR2 from the germline V gene are NNHDY and SYVADS. The CDR3 has 11 amino acids. The germline V and J ends were trimmed by 3 bases and 6 bases, with 6 bases remaining between them. The CDR3 loop is CASSGGPEVFF. The CDR3 DNA, read in part, is TGTGCCAGCAGTGGGGGCCCAGAAGTCTTC.

This clone appeared a few times. The gene symbols are mouse symbols. Read sequence stops 1 residue before the CDR3 end, and the germline J gene provides the missing end. The chain links TRBV1 to TRBJ1-5; D gene ambiguous. CDR3 length: 12 residues. CDR1 and CDR2 from the germline V gene are NSQYPW and LRSPGD (reference sequence). The V and J ends lost 4 bases and 1 base respectively, with 2 bases between them. CDR3 region: CTCSVNNQAPLF. The DNA read from the CDR3 is TGCACCTGCAGTGTCAACAACCAGGCTCCGCTT.

This clone was counted once. Mouse gene names and germline throughout. The sequence runs out 1 residue before the end of the CDR3; the remainder is reconstructed from the germline J gene. V and J are TRBV26 and TRBJ1-3; tentative D call: TRBD1 (6 bases). Trimming pared 3 bases from V and 3 bases from J, leaving 9 bases between. This CDR3 region has 14 residues. From germline, CDR1 is KGHPV and CDR2 FQNQEV (reference sequence). The CDR3: CASSLTGFGNTLYF. The CDR3 DNA, read in part, is TGTGCCAGCAGTCTCACAGGGTTTGGAAATACGCTCTAT.

As to this clone: Germline and genes here are mouse. The read ends 1 residue early relative to the CDR3; the germline J gene fills the gap. Other DNA sequences in this sample translate to the same CDR3. The rearrangement uses TRBV26 and TRBJ2-3, with TRBD1 as a possible D gene (5 bases). Germline V gives CDR1 KGHPV, CDR2 FQNQEV (reference sequence). Trimming removed 3 bases at V and 3 bases at J, with 7 bases between. The CDR3 runs to 13 residues. The CDR3 reads CASSLGVAETLYF. The CDR3 DNA, read in part, is TGTGCCAGCAGTCTAGGGGTCGCAGAAACGCTGTAT. Full variable domain (rest looked up from reference TRBV26 and TRBJ2-3): NSKVIQTPRYLVKGQGQKAKMRCIPEKGHPVVFWYQQNKNNEFKFLINFQNQEVLQQIDMTEKRFSAECPSNSPCSLEIQSSEAGDSALYLCASSLGVAETLYFGSGTRLTVL.

On this clone: Mouse names are used for the genes. The CDR3 extends 1 residue past the end of the read, so its final part is completed from the germline J gene. The chain combines TRBV15 with TRBJ2-4; 11 positions match TRBD1. The CDR3 spans 13 residues. Germline V gives CDR1 SGHND, CDR2 FRSKSL. Germline trimming cut 5 bases from V and 5 bases from J; bases unmatched to any gene: 0. The chain's CDR3 is CASSGQGANTLYF. The CDR3 DNA, read in part, is TGTGCCAGCAGTGGACAGGGGGCAAACACCTTGTAC.

Turning to this clone: Gene labels here are mouse ones. The read ends 1 residue shy of where the CDR3 ends; the end is completed using the germline J gene. This rearrangement joins TRBV29 to TRBJ1-1; tentative D call: TRBD1 (6 bases). CDR1 and CDR2 from the germline V gene are MSHET and SYDVDS. V was trimmed by 3 bases and J by 4 bases, leaving 9 bases between them. The CDR3 extends over 13 amino acids. CDR3 sequence reads: CASSFQGSTEVFF. CDR3 DNA (partial): TGTGCTAGCAGTTTTCAGGGGAGCACAGAAGTCTTC.

Concerning this clone: Gene names are mouse gene names. The read is 1 residue too short to cover the CDR3 end, so that end is filled in from the germline J gene. The chain uses TRBV3 and TRBJ2-7; D possibly corresponds to TRBD1 (5 bases). The V and J ends lost 0 bases and 4 bases respectively, with 10 bases between them. Looked up from germline, CDR1 is SNHLY and CDR2 is FYNGKV (reference sequence). The CDR3 spans 14 residues. The part of the CDR3 DNA that was read is TGTGCCAGCAGCTTAGCGCTAAAGGGGTATGAACAGTAC. It yields the protein CASSLALKGYEQY. The CDR3 reads in full as CASSLALKGYEQYF.

Note on this clone: Mouse germline and gene names are used. The read falls 1 residue short of the CDR3 end, and the missing part is taken from the germline J gene. The chain links TRBV26 to TRBJ2-1; D gene uncertain. CDR3 length equals 15 residues. Germline CDR1 is KGHPV and CDR2 is FQNQEV (reference sequence). With 2 bases removed from V and 0 bases from J, the gap between germline ends came to 8 bases. The CDR3 region is CASSLRAGNYAEQFF. CDR3 DNA (partial): TGTGCCAGCAGTCTGAGGGCTGGTAACTATGCTGAGCAGTTC.

About this clone: Genes and germline are mouse. With the read ending 1 residue before the CDR3 end, the germline J gene is used to fill in that end. The chain couples TRBV13-3 to TRBJ1-1; 9 bases are a match to TRBD1. The germline gives CDR1 NNHDY, CDR2 SYVADS. The V and J ends lost 4 bases and 0 bases, in that order; junction bases with no gene match: 1. This CDR3 has 14 residues. CDR3 bases read: TGTGCCAGCAGTTGGACAGGGGCAAACACAGAAGTCTTC. Its protein product is CASSWTGANTEVF. From start to end, the CDR3 is CASSWTGANTEVFF.

Judged by abundance, this clone is large (0.1 to 1%). The gene symbols are mouse symbols. Read data end 1 residue before the CDR3 end; the end is taken from the germline J gene. The chain joins TRBV24 to TRBJ1-4; possibly TRBD1 for D (5 bases). The V end lost 4 bases, the J end lost 3 bases, and 12 bases lay between the germline ends. The CDR3 consists of 15 residues. Per germline, CDR1 KGHTA and CDR2 FRNEEI. The CDR3 protein is CASSPRETANERLFF. The sequenced part of the CDR3 DNA is TGTGCCAGCAGTCCCAGGGAGACGGCCAACGAAAGATTATTT.